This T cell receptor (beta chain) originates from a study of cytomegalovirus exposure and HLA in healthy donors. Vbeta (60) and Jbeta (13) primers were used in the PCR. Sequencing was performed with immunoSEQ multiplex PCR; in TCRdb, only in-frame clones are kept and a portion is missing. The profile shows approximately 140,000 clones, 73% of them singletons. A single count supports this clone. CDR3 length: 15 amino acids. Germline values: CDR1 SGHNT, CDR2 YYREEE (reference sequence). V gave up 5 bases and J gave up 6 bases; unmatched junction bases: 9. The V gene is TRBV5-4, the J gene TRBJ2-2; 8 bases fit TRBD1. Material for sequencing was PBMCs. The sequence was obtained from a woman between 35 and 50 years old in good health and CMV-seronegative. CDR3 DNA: TGTGCCAGCAGTTCCGGGACAGGTCATTCCGGGGAGCTGTTTTTT. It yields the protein CASSSGTGHSGELFF.